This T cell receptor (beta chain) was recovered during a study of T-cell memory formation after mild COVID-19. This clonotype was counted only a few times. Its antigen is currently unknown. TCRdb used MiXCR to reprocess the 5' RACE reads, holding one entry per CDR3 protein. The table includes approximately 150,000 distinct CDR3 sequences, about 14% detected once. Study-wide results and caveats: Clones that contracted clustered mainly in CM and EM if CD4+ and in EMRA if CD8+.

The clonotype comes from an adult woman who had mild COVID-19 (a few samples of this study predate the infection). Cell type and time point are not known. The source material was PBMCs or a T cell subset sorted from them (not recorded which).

CDR3 protein: CANDYNRGNEQFF. CDR3 DNA sequence: TGTGCCAACGACTATAACAGGGGAAACGAGCAGTTCTTC. The V call is TRBV2, the J call TRBJ2-1, with TRBD1 matching 7 bases. Per germline, CDR1 SNHLY and CDR2 FYNNEI. Trimming at V came to 10 bases and at J to 10 bases, leaving 13 bases not matched to a gene. The CDR3 loop spans 13 amino acids.